This entry describes one T cell receptor beta chain. This sample was taken from a study of cytomegalovirus exposure and HLA in healthy donors. The germline V gene encodes CDR1 MGHDK and CDR2 SYGVNS. The CDR3 runs 13 residues. V gave up 4 bases and J gave up 7 bases, with 11 bases separating them. 60 Vbeta and 13 Jbeta primers were used in PCR. TCRdb's table, derived via immunoSEQ multiplex PCR, lists solely in-frame clones and lacks some. The sample records over 130,000 clones, roughly 77% being singletons. The TCR originated in a human donor in good health. The sequenced material came from PBMCs. V usage is TRBV25-1 and J usage is TRBJ1-5; possibly TRBD1 for D (5 bases). The CDR3 nucleotides are TGTGCCAGCAGTGCAGAGGGGAGGCAGCCCCAGCATTTT. This translates into CASSAEGRQPQHF. The whole variable domain, remainder taken from reference TRBV25-1 and TRBJ1-5, is EADIYQTPRYLVIGTGKKITLECSQTMGHDKMYWYQQDPGMELHLIHYSYGVNSTEKGDLSSESTVSRIRTEHFPLTLESARPSHTSQYLCASSAEGRQPQHFGDGTRLSIL.